Listed below are T cell receptor beta chains from one sample, sequenced in a study of blood T cell repertoires in COVID-19. Profiled with immunoSEQ multiplex PCR; TCRdb holds only in-frame clones, not every one. The sample holds about 200,000 clones, around three quarters seen once. The source material was peripheral blood. The origin of the receptors is a woman in her 70s with acute or convalescent COVID-19. The CDR3 runs from the conserved cysteine through the conserved F or W. A D gene is named only where the DNA matches it firmly. Clone size is not always given. Where it is, it says once, few, many or a class for expanded clones.

TRBD2	TRBJ2-7	TRBV7-9	.	CASSLSRGGRYEQYF	TGTGCCAGCAGCTTAAGTCGGGGGGGCCGCTACGAGCAGTACTTC
.	TRBJ1-5	TRBV6-2/TRBV6-3	many	CASSPVTGSITLSNQPQHF	TGTGCCAGCAGCCCTGTTACAGGGTCTATTACCCTTAGCAATCAGCCCCAGCATTTT
.	TRBJ2-2	TRBV6-6	medium-sized	CASSPANTYTGELFF	TGTGCCAGCAGCCCCGCAAACACCTACACCGGGGAGCTGTTTTTT
TRBD2	TRBJ2-3	TRBV7-2	few	CASSLGGGGPSRTQYF	TGTGCCAGCAGCTTAGGTGGGGGGGGACCCTCCCGTACGCAGTATTTT
.	TRBJ2-5	TRBV25-1	.	CASSLDRAREETQYF	TGTGCCAGCAGCCTTGACAGAGCTAGGGAAGAGACCCAGTACTTC
.	TRBJ1-5	TRBV12-5	few	CASGLESGQPQHF	TGTGCTAGTGGTTTGGAATCCGGTCAGCCCCAGCATTTT
TRBD2	TRBJ2-4	TRBV4-2	.	CASSQSSGGKNIQYF	TGTGCCAGCAGCCAATCTAGCGGGGGGAAAAACATTCAGTACTTC
.	TRBJ2-5	TRBV29-1	.	CSVAQETQYF	TGCAGCGTTGCGCAAGAGACCCAGTACTTC
.	TRBJ1-5	TRBV7-8	.	CASSLDRTSNQPQHF	TGTGCCAGCAGCTTAGACAGGACTAGCAATCAGCCCCAGCATTTT
.	TRBJ2-3	TRBV2	.	CASQLNSLNTDTQYF	TGTGCCAGCCAACTCAATTCCCTAAACACAGATACGCAGTATTTT
.	TRBJ1-2	TRBV11-2	.	CASSLAAGVNYGYTF	TGTGCCAGCAGCTTAGCCGCGGGGGTTAACTATGGCTACACCTTC
TRBD2	TRBJ2-3	TRBV9	.	CASSPRDYTDTQYF	TGTGCCAGCAGCCCTCGGGACTACACAGATACGCAGTATTTT
TRBD1	TRBJ1-6	TRBV12-5	once	CASGLVTGQGNSPLHF	TGTGCTAGTGGTTTGGTTACCGGACAGGGGAATTCACCCCTCCACTTT
.	TRBJ1-1	TRBV6-5	.	CASRDTQNTEAFF	TGTGCCAGCAGGGACACACAGAACACTGAAGCTTTCTTT
.	TRBJ1-1	TRBV10-3	once	CAARTAVATEAFF	TGTGCCGCCCGGACAGCCGTTGCCACTGAAGCTTTCTTT
.	TRBJ2-1	TRBV9	.	CASSVVISGDEQFF	TGTGCCAGCAGCGTAGTAATCTCGGGGGATGAGCAGTTCTTC
.	TRBJ2-3	TRBV21-1	.	CASSKTLWDSPTDTQYF	TGTGCCAGCAGCAAAACGCTTTGGGACAGTCCCACAGATACGCAGTATTTT
.	TRBJ1-4	TRBV5-5	.	CASSSGQGSNEKLFF	TGTGCCAGCAGCTCGGGACAAGGTTCGAACGAAAAACTGTTTTTT
.	TRBJ2-5	TRBV5-1	.	CASSAGQPGETQYF	TGCGCCAGCAGCGCGGGACAGCCAGGGGAGACCCAGTACTTC
TRBD2	TRBJ2-7	TRBV24-1	.	CATSVVYSQVASGVPYEQYF	TGTGCCACCAGTGTCGTGTACTCCCAGGTGGCTAGCGGGGTACCCTACGAGCAGTACTTC
.	TRBJ1-1	TRBV15	.	CATSRDLRVGMNTEAFF	TGTGCCACCAGCAGAGATCTCAGGGTTGGGATGAACACTGAAGCTTTCTTT
TRBD2	TRBJ2-2	TRBV5-6	.	CASSRPETSGAGELFF	TGTGCCAGCTCACGCCCCGAGACTAGCGGGGCCGGGGAGCTGTTTTTT
TRBD2	TRBJ2-1	TRBV5-6	.	CASSLGGTSGALEQFF	TGTGCCAGCAGCTTGGGCGGGACTAGCGGGGCTCTGGAGCAGTTCTTC
TRBD2	TRBJ2-2	TRBV30	.	CAWSRAGGSTGELFF	TGTGCCTGGAGTAGGGCGGGGGGAAGCACCGGGGAGCTGTTTTTT
.	TRBJ1-6	TRBV7-9	.	CASSLLTEPNSPLHF	TGTGCCAGCAGCTTATTGACAGAGCCTAATTCACCCCTCCACTTT
.	TRBJ1-2	TRBV11-2	few	CASSLSGQGSYYGYTF	TGTGCCAGCAGCTTAAGTGGTCAGGGATCCTACTATGGCTACACCTTC
.	TRBJ1-1	TRBV6-2/TRBV6-3	few	CASSYIAGRMNTEAFF	TGTGCCAGCAGTTACATCGCAGGGAGGATGAACACTGAAGCTTTCTTT
.	TRBJ2-1	TRBV2	.	CASSAYNEQFF	TGTGCCAGCTCGGCCTACAATGAGCAGTTCTTC
.	TRBJ2-2	TRBV9	.	CASSVATWTITGELFF	TGTGCCAGCAGCGTAGCTACGTGGACTATCACCGGGGAGCTGTTTTTT
.	TRBJ2-1	TRBV11-2	.	CASSPVGNEQFF	TGTGCCAGCAGCCCCGTCGGGAATGAGCAGTTCTTC
TRBD1	TRBJ1-5	TRBV30	.	CAWSTGGSNQPQHF	TGTGCCTGGAGTACAGGGGGGTCCAATCAGCCCCAGCATTTT
TRBD2	TRBJ2-1	TRBV2	.	CASRGRERSNEQFF	TGTGCCAGCAGGGGGAGGGAACGGAGCAATGAGCAGTTCTTC
TRBD1	TRBJ1-5	TRBV6-5	.	CASRWDRGFNQPQHF	TGTGCCAGCAGATGGGACAGGGGCTTCAATCAGCCCCAGCATTTT
TRBD1	TRBJ2-3	TRBV5-1	once	CASSPVPSGTGGTDTQYF	TGCGCCAGCAGCCCCGTACCCAGCGGGACAGGGGGAACAGATACGCAGTATTTT
.	TRBJ1-5	TRBV18	.	CASSPSVNQPQHF	TGTGCCAGCTCACCATCAGTAAATCAGCCCCAGCATTTT
TRBD1	TRBJ1-2	TRBV5-1	.	CASSLAKGTGLYGYTF	TGCGCCAGCAGCTTGGCCAAGGGGACAGGGCTCTATGGCTACACCTTC
.	TRBJ2-1	TRBV5-8	.	CASSLGQGSSDEQFF	TGTGCCAGCAGCCTGGGGCAGGGGTCGTCGGATGAGCAGTTCTTC
TRBD1	TRBJ2-1	TRBV7-2	.	CASRLDRGSSNEQFF	TGTGCCAGCCGCCTCGACAGGGGCTCAAGCAATGAGCAGTTCTTC
.	TRBJ1-2	TRBV7-6	.	CPLSGNGGYTF	TGTCCCCTGTCGGGTAACGGGGGCTACACCTTC
.	TRBJ2-3	TRBV7-8	few	CASSLGLLSGFSDTQYF	TGTGCCAGCAGCTTAGGACTTCTATCGGGGTTTTCGGATACGCAGTATTTT
TRBD2	TRBJ2-3	TRBV5-8	few	CASSKEGTSGGADTQYF	TGTGCCAGCAGCAAAGAAGGAACTAGCGGGGGGGCAGATACGCAGTATTTT
.	TRBJ1-2	TRBV6-5	.	CASNRAGEGYGYTF	TGTGCCAGCAACAGGGCAGGGGAAGGTTATGGCTACACCTTC
TRBD2	TRBJ2-1	TRBV10-3	once	CAISEWEGKNYNEQFF	TGTGCCATCAGTGAGTGGGAGGGGAAGAACTACAATGAGCAGTTCTTC
.	TRBJ2-3	TRBV10-3	.	CAISVLAGDTDTQYF	TGTGCCATCAGTGTGCTCGCCGGAGACACAGATACGCAGTATTTT
.	TRBJ2-1	TRBV10-1	.	CASSEGTTGGDEQFF	TGCGCCAGCAGTGAGGGAACGACAGGTGGCGATGAGCAGTTCTTC
.	TRBJ2-2	TRBV3-1/TRBV3-2	.	CASSLGGTTGELFF	TGTGCCAGCAGCCTCGGAGGGACGACCGGGGAGCTGTTTTTT
TRBD1	TRBJ2-7	TRBV14	.	CASSQGFRTGVNEQYF	TGTGCCAGCAGCCAAGGTTTCCGGACAGGGGTCAACGAGCAGTACTTC
.	TRBJ2-5	TRBV18	once	CASSPPVGGLQTQYF	TGTGCCAGCTCACCTCCGGTCGGGGGGCTGCAGACCCAGTACTTC
.	TRBJ2-5	TRBV25-1	.	CASSWSDSRETQYF	TGTGCCAGCAGCTGGTCGGACAGCCGGGAGACCCAGTACTTC
.	TRBJ2-2	TRBV7-2	.	CASSPRGFRATGELFF	TGTGCCAGCAGCCCCAGGGGATTCAGGGCCACCGGGGAGCTGTTTTTT
.	TRBJ2-1	TRBV4-1	.	CASSQGGKGYNEQFF	TGCGCCAGCAGCCAAGGGGGAAAGGGGTACAATGAGCAGTTCTTC
.	TRBJ2-2	TRBV10-1	.	CASSESPAALVAPRHRATGELFF	TGCGCCAGCAGTGAGTCCCCCGCAGCCCTCGTCGCTCCTCGACACAGGGCGACGGGAGAGCTGTTTTTT
.	TRBJ2-2	TRBV7-2	.	CASSLAAGNTGELFF	TGTGCCAGCAGCTTAGCGGCGGGAAACACCGGGGAGCTGTTTTTT
.	TRBJ1-1	TRBV5-1	.	CASSLFWQGNTEAFF	TGCGCCAGCAGCTTGTTTTGGCAGGGGAACACTGAAGCTTTCTTT
.	TRBJ1-1	TRBV6-5	.	CASSWTANTEAFF	TGTGCCAGCAGCTGGACTGCGAACACTGAAGCTTTCTTT